This passage covers 28 T cell receptor beta chains from one sample sequenced in a study of CD8+CD57+ T cells in acquired aplastic anemia. Genomic DNA, serving as template, underwent TCR beta VDJ and CDR3 profiling. A single record per CDR3 protein comes from TCRdb applying MiXCR to the reads. The sample has about 160,000 distinct CDR3 sequences; around 45% are singletons. Sequences were obtained from sorted CD4+, CD8+, or CD8+CD57+ T cells (not recorded which) from PBMCs. Receptors were obtained from a human donor in good health.

This clonotype has a handful of counts. The gene calls are TRBV2 and TRBJ2-7; D may be TRBD2 (5 bases). Trimming took off 5 bases at V and 5 bases at J, with 13 bases between the two ends. The CDR3 consists of 13 residues. Germline CDR1 SNHLY, CDR2 FYNNEI. The CDR3 sequence: CASSLSRAHEQYF. CDR3 bases: TGTGCCAGCAGTTTATCGAGGGCCCACGAGCAGTACTTC.

The rearrangement uses TRBV20-1 and TRBJ2-3; 7 bases fit TRBD2. CDR1 and CDR2 (germline): DFQATT, SNEGSKA (reference sequence). Trimming at V came to 3 bases and at J to 4 bases, leaving 7 bases not matched to a gene. The CDR3 length is 14 residues. The CDR3 is CSARASLAADTQYF. CDR3 DNA: TGCAGTGCTAGGGCCTCCCTAGCGGCAGATACGCAGTATTTT.

This clonotype occurred a few times. V usage is TRBV5-1 and J usage is TRBJ1-1; TRBD1 is a possible D gene (6 bases). Germline CDR1 is SGHRS and CDR2 is YFSETQ. The CDR3 is 15 residues long. Trimming shortened V by 5 bases and J by 4 bases, and 18 bases separated the two germline ends. The CDR3 sequence is CASSLITGGPTEAFF. The CDR3 region has the DNA TGCGCCAGCAGTCTGATCACGGGGGGGCCCACTGAAGCTTTCTTT.

The J gene is TRBJ1-4, the V gene TRBV20-1, with D uncertain. The length of the CDR3 is 15 residues. The germline CDR1 and CDR2 sequences are DFQATT and SNEGSKA (reference sequence). V lost 1 base and J lost 3, with 12 bases in between. The CDR3 DNA reads as TGCAGTGCTAGAGTAGGTGGATTACCTAATGAAAAACTGTTTTTT. Protein sequence: CSARVGGLPNEKLFF.

Worth noting for this clonotype: The CDR3 carries no conserved terminal phenylalanine or tryptophan, so it likely arises from a read error. Because the CDR3's place on the DNA is in doubt, the DNA is left out and the CDR3 is given as listed by TCRdb. This chain connects TRBV29-1 to TRBJ1-1. Germline lookup yields CDR1 SQVTM and CDR2 ANQGSEA. The CDR3 has 14 amino acids, counting both end residues. The CDR3 loop is CSVDSETLNTETFS.

To note about this clonotype: This may stem from a read error, because a much larger clone lies one nucleotide away. This chain links TRBV4-2 with TRBJ2-1; TRBD2 aligns across 10 bases. Germline CDR1 and CDR2: LGHNA and YNFKEQ. V trimming: 6 bases; J trimming: 10 bases; junction bases outside the gene matches: 0. The length of the CDR3 is 11 residues. Here the CDR3 DNA reads TGTGCCAGCAGGACTAGCGGGGAGCAGTTCTTC. It encodes CASRTSGEQFF.

This chain uses TRBV6-2 or TRBV6-3 with TRBJ1-1, with D perhaps matching TRBD1 (5 bases). Germline V gene data show CDR1 as MNHEY and CDR2 as SVGEGT. The V end was cut by 2 bases, the J end by 4 bases, with 11 bases between. This CDR3 has 14 residues. The CDR3 loop is CASSYGLGATEAFF. DNA for the CDR3: TGTGCCAGCAGTTACGGGTTAGGGGCCACTGAAGCTTTCTTT.

The CDR3 sequence: CASSDRLSGDEQFF. The CDR3 DNA reads TGTGCCAGCAGTGACCGATTGTCTGGGGATGAGCAGTTCTTC. The chain couples TRBV2 to TRBJ2-1; D gene unclear. The V end lost 3 bases, the J end lost 8 bases, and 14 bases lay between the germline ends. This CDR3 is built from 14 residues. Germline CDR1 reads SNHLY; CDR2 reads FYNNEI. Looking up the rest from reference TRBV2 and TRBJ2-1 gives the full variable domain: EPEVTQTPSHQVTQMGQEVILRCVPISNHLYFYWYRQILGQKVEFLVSFYNNEISEKSEIFDDQFSVERPDGSNFTLKIRSTKLEDSAMYFCASSDRLSGDEQFFGPGTRLTVL.

Comment on this clonotype: Just one base apart from a much larger clone, this may be a read error. The chain links TRBV6-1 to TRBJ2-7; D gene ambiguous. CDR1 and CDR2 (germline): MNHNS, SASEGT. V lost 8 bases and J lost 2, with 16 bases in between. The CDR3 totals 14 residues. Written as DNA, the CDR3 is TGTGCCAGCGAAGAACCGGGCGGACCCTACGAGCAGTACTTC. Encoded protein: CASEEPGGPYEQYF.

Many counts were recorded for this clonotype. The J gene is TRBJ1-5, the V gene TRBV12-3 or TRBV12-4, with D possibly being TRBD1 (5 bases). Trimming removed 6 bases from V and 6 bases from J, with 21 bases in between. This CDR3 contains 16 residues. CDR3 residues: CASSLMQGGGGQPQHF. Written as DNA, the CDR3 is TGTGCCAGCAGCCTTATGCAGGGAGGAGGCGGTCAGCCCCAGCATTTT.

The chain is built from TRBV20-1 and TRBJ2-1; no firm D call. Trimming took off 3 bases at V and 2 bases at J, with 11 bases between the two ends. The CDR3 loop spans 14 amino acids. From germline, CDR1 is DFQATT and CDR2 SNEGSKA (reference sequence). Here the CDR3 reads CSASGPDTYNEQFF. The CDR3 nucleotides read TGCAGTGCTAGTGGGCCCGATACCTACAATGAGCAGTTCTTC.

This clonotype was picked up one time. A single base separates this from a much larger clone, so it may be a read error. The rearrangement links TRBV9 to TRBJ2-5; TRBD2 matches at 7 bases. Looked up from germline, CDR1 is SGDLS and CDR2 is YYNGEE. The CDR3 totals 18 residues. The junction had 22 bases not matched to a gene; V was cut back by 7 bases and J by 4 bases. This chain's CDR3 is CASGDAAERGPIVETQYF. The CDR3 nucleotides are TGTGCCAGCGGCGACGCCGCAGAGCGGGGCCCAATTGTAGAGACCCAGTACTTC. Looking up the rest from reference TRBV9 and TRBJ2-5 gives the full variable domain: DSGVTQTPKHLITATGQRVTLRCSPRSGDLSVYWYQQSLDQGLQFLIQYYNGEERAKGNILERFSAQQFPDLHSELNLSSLELGDSALYFCASGDAAERGPIVETQYFGPGTRLLVL.

The chain combines TRBV10-2 with TRBJ1-5; D is perhaps TRBD1 (6 bases). The CDR3 loop spans 16 amino acids. With 0 bases removed from V and 2 bases from J, the gap between germline ends came to 11 bases. Per the germline V gene, CDR1 is WSHSY and CDR2 is SAAADI. CDR3 sequence reads: CASSESVGHRNQPQHF. CDR3 nucleotide sequence: TGCGCCAGCAGTGAGTCAGTGGGACATCGCAATCAGCCCCAGCATTTT.

The chain carries TRBV18 and TRBJ1-6; D remains unclear. CDR3 length equals 15 residues. The V gene lost 3 bases and the J gene lost 7 bases, with 13 bases spanning the gap. CDR1 and CDR2 from the germline V gene are KGHSH and LQKENI. CDR3 residues: CASSPPGIQNSPLHF. In DNA form, the CDR3 reads TGTGCCAGCTCACCCCCGGGCATCCAAAATTCACCCCTCCACTTT. Using reference TRBV18 and TRBJ1-6 for the parts outside the CDR3, the full variable domain is NAGVMQNPRHLVRRRGQEARLRCSPMKGHSHVYWYRQLPEEGLKFMVYLQKENIIDESGMPKERFSAEFPKEGPSILRIQQVVRGDSAAYFCASSPPGIQNSPLHFGNGTRLTVT.

As regards this clonotype: Since a much larger clone is just one base distant, this may be a read error. V is TRBV7-2 and J is TRBJ2-5; D might be TRBD1 (5 bases). This CDR3 has 14 residues. The germline CDR1 and CDR2 sequences are SGHTA and FQGNSA. The CDR3 is CASSLVRGQEAQYF. CDR3 nucleotides: TGTGCCAGCAGCTTAGTAAGGGGCCAAGAGGCCCAGTACTTC.

J is TRBJ2-2 and V is TRBV24-1, with D possibly being TRBD2 (7 bases). This CDR3 spans 16 amino acids. V was trimmed by 1 base and J by 0 bases, leaving 8 bases between them. The germline V gene has CDR1 KGHDR and CDR2 SFDVKD. For the CDR3, the DNA is TGTGCCACCAGTGATTTAGGGGGGGCGAACACCGGGGAGCTGTTTTTT. It yields the protein CATSDLGGANTGELFF.

The CDR3 DNA reads as TGTGCCAGCAGCCAGGGTTGGGGGGCTTTCTTT. Its translation: CASSQGWGAFF. V and J are TRBV14 and TRBJ1-1; possible D gene TRBD1, 5 bases. This CDR3 is built from 11 residues. Germline lookup yields CDR1 SGHDN and CDR2 FVKESK. The germline V and J ends were trimmed by 3 bases and 11 bases, with 10 bases remaining between them.

This clonotype was counted ten times or more. This chain uses TRBV4-3 with TRBJ1-1, with D perhaps matching TRBD1 (6 bases). Trimming shortened V by 1 base and J by 4 bases, and 13 bases separated the two germline ends. Germline values: CDR1 LGHNA, CDR2 YSLEER. The CDR3 contains 15 residues. CDR3 loop: CASSQAQGGGTEAFF. CDR3 DNA: TGCGCCAGCAGCCAAGCGCAAGGGGGGGGCACTGAAGCTTTCTTT.

The J gene is TRBJ2-1, the V gene TRBV11-3, with TRBD2 as a possible D gene (6 bases). V was shortened by 11 bases and J by 9 bases, with 14 bases between the two germline ends. The CDR3 contains 11 residues. Germline V gives CDR1 SGHNT, CDR2 YENEEA. This CDR3 is CASEGLGEQFF. CDR3 DNA: TGTGCCTCGGAGGGCCTCGGTGAGCAGTTCTTC.

This clonotype was recorded a few times. This chain connects TRBV7-9 to TRBJ2-5; no firm D call. Germline CDR1 is SEHNR and CDR2 is FQNEAQ (reference sequence). The CDR3 consists of 13 residues. Trimming took off 4 bases at V and 1 base at J, with 7 bases between the two ends. CDR3 sequence: CASSWSVQETQYF. In DNA form, the CDR3 reads TGTGCCAGCAGCTGGTCAGTCCAAGAGACCCAGTACTTC.

V and J are TRBV6-1 and TRBJ2-7; 8 bases align to TRBD1. CDR1 is MNHNS and CDR2 is SASEGT in the germline V gene. The CDR3 has 14 amino acids. Unmatched junction bases numbered 3, after V lost 2 bases and J lost 3 bases. CDR3 in amino acids: CASSETDRVYEQYF. CDR3 in DNA: TGTGCCAGCAGTGAAACGGACAGGGTCTACGAGCAGTACTTC.

A word on this clonotype: The germline gene is not matched at one end of the junction; a read error may be the cause. V gene TRBV10-3 combines with J gene TRBJ1-1; D remains ambiguous. Germline V CDR1 and CDR2: ENHRY, SYGVKD. This CDR3 is built from 15 residues. CDR3 nucleotides: TGTGCCATCGGTGAGTCCGGCAGCCCCAGGACTGAAGCTTTCTTT. Translated, it gives CAIGESGSPRTEAFF.

This clonotype was recorded many times. The genes are TRBV7-2 and TRBJ2-2; D perhaps matches TRBD1 (7 bases). Per germline, CDR1 SGHTA and CDR2 FQGNSA. The CDR3 is made up of 16 amino acids. V lost 0 bases and J 5 bases, leaving 13 bases between the germline ends. This chain's CDR3 is CASSLATGRTTGELFF. For the CDR3, the DNA is TGTGCCAGCAGCTTAGCGACAGGGAGGACGACCGGGGAGCTGTTTTTT.

This clonotype was observed at least ten times. The CDR3 loop reads CASSPEGTGVSEQYF. The CDR3 DNA reads as TGTGCCAGCAGCCCAGAGGGGACAGGGGTTTCCGAGCAGTACTTC. V is TRBV7-3 and J is TRBJ2-7, with 10 bases lining up with TRBD1. Looked up from germline, CDR1 is SGHTA and CDR2 is FQGTGA. Losses at the gene ends were 5 bases for V and 6 bases for J; bases not matched to a gene: 10. The CDR3 runs to 15 residues.

The V call is TRBV29-1, the J call TRBJ2-7, with TRBD1 matching over 8 bases. In germline, CDR1 is SQVTM, CDR2 ANQGSEA. With 7 bases clipped from V and 4 bases from J, the junction kept 12 bases outside the gene matches. This CDR3 comprises 14 residues. CDR3 sequence reads: CSATGGTSLYEQYF. In DNA form, the CDR3 reads TGCAGCGCCACAGGGGGGACATCCCTTTACGAGCAGTACTTC.

This clonotype was found many times. This chain uses TRBV3-1 with TRBJ2-1; no firm D call. V lost 3 bases and J lost 4, with 7 bases in between. The V gene's germline CDR1 is LGHDT and CDR2 YNNKEL (reference sequence). The CDR3 extends over 13 amino acids. The CDR3 DNA reads TGTGCCAGCAGCCACAACGGGTACAATGAGCAGTTCTTC. This translates into CASSHNGYNEQFF.

The chain is built from TRBV25-1 and TRBJ1-4; unclear D gene. Germline-derived CDR1 and CDR2 are MGHDK and SYGVNS. The CDR3 is 18 residues long. Trimming removed 3 bases from V and 6 bases from J, with 23 bases in between. The CDR3 sequence: CASSDSPCGIPSYEKLFF. As DNA, the CDR3 is TGTGCCAGCAGTGATTCCCCATGCGGGATACCATCTTATGAAAAACTGTTTTTT.

The V gene is TRBV25-1, the J gene TRBJ1-1; weak D call: TRBD1 (6 bases). Germline loops: CDR1 MGHDK, CDR2 SYGVNS. V gave up 10 bases and J gave up 2 bases, with 11 bases separating them. CDR3 length equals 12 residues. DNA of the CDR3: TGTGCCACCTCGGACAGCAACACTGAAGCTTTCTTT. Protein product: CATSDSNTEAFF.